This T cell receptor beta chain was sequenced for a study of cytomegalovirus exposure and HLA in healthy donors. It was with 60 Vbeta and 13 Jbeta primers that the PCR ran. The repertoire was sequenced with immunoSEQ multiplex PCR; TCRdb's copy has only in-frame clones and lacks some. This table holds roughly 79,000 clones, approximately 81% found once. The sequenced material came from PBMCs. The origin of this receptor is a woman between 50 and 59 years old in good health and CMV-seropositive.

CDR3 residues: CAWSVGPPSGPYEQYF. CDR3 nucleotide sequence: TGTGCCTGGAGTGTAGGCCCGCCTAGCGGACCTTACGAGCAGTACTTC. The chain carries TRBV30 and TRBJ2-7, with 7 bases matching TRBD2. The length of the CDR3 is 16 residues. V trimming: 0 bases; J trimming: 4 bases; junction bases outside the gene matches: 12. Germline V gene lookup returns CDR1 GTSNPN and CDR2 SVGIG (reference sequence).